Listed below are T cell receptor beta chains from one sample, sequenced in a study of post-analysis software for immune sequencing data. TCRdb analysed the PCR reads with MiXCR anew, one entry per CDR3 protein. The repertoire holds about 160,000 distinct CDR3 sequences, with 30% to 45% as singletons. The sample here was blood, taken after autologous hematopoietic stem cell transplantation. The receptors shown here come from a girl aged 10-17 years with multiple sclerosis. The CDR3 runs from the conserved cysteine through the conserved F or W. The D gene is left open where the match is weak. Size values are once, few and many counts, or a class for expanded clones, and some rows have none.

j_gene: TRBJ2-4; len: 15; v_gene: TRBV12-3/TRBV12-4; abundance: -; d_gene: -; CDR3nt: TGTGCCAGCAGCCCGCCTAGGGCGGCCAAAAACATTCAGTACTTC; CDR3aa: CASSPPRAAKNIQYF
j_gene: TRBJ2-5; len: 14; v_gene: TRBV7-9; abundance: few; d_gene: TRBD1; CDR3nt: TGTGCCAGCAGCTTGGGCCAGGGGGTGGAGACCCAGTACTTC; CDR3aa: CASSLGQGVETQYF
j_gene: TRBJ1-4; len: 14; v_gene: TRBV15; abundance: -; d_gene: TRBD1; CDR3nt: TGTGCCACCAGCCTGGACAGGGGTAATGAGAAACTGTTTTTT; CDR3aa: CATSLDRGNEKLFF
j_gene: TRBJ2-1; len: 15; v_gene: TRBV4-2; abundance: many; d_gene: TRBD2; CDR3nt: TGTGCCAGCAGCCTGGGACTAGCGGGGGGGTATGAGCAGTTCTTC; CDR3aa: CASSLGLAGGYEQFF
j_gene: TRBJ2-1; len: 16; v_gene: TRBV7-2; abundance: -; d_gene: TRBD2; CDR3nt: TGTGCCAGCAGCTTAGAAGGGACTAGGGTGTCCAATGAGCAGTTCTTC; CDR3aa: CASSLEGTRVSNEQFF
j_gene: TRBJ2-3; len: 15; v_gene: TRBV6-2/TRBV6-3; abundance: few; d_gene: -; CDR3nt: TGTGCCACATCCCCTTCGGGAGAGGGGGCAGATACGCAGTATTTT; CDR3aa: CATSPSGEGADTQYF
j_gene: TRBJ2-1; len: 18; v_gene: TRBV7-8; abundance: -; d_gene: TRBD2; CDR3nt: TGTGCCAGCAGCTTAGCGCGGGCGGGACTAGCGGGAGGCCGTGAGCAGTTCTTC; CDR3aa: CASSLARAGLAGGREQFF
j_gene: TRBJ2-1; len: 16; v_gene: TRBV12-3/TRBV12-4; abundance: many; d_gene: TRBD2; CDR3nt: TGTGCCAGCAGACATGGACTAGCGGGAGCATACAGTGAGCAGTTCTTC; CDR3aa: CASRHGLAGAYSEQFF
j_gene: TRBJ2-1; len: 13; v_gene: TRBV5-1; abundance: -; d_gene: TRBD1; CDR3nt: TGCGCCAGCAGCCACGACAGGGTCGATGAGCAGTTCTTC; CDR3aa: CASSHDRVDEQFF
j_gene: TRBJ2-7; len: 14; v_gene: TRBV6-5; abundance: -; d_gene: -; CDR3nt: TGTGCCAGCAGTTACTCGGCAGCTTCCTACGAGCAGTACTTC; CDR3aa: CASSYSAASYEQYF
j_gene: TRBJ2-7; len: 15; v_gene: TRBV9; abundance: -; d_gene: TRBD1; CDR3nt: TGTGCCAGCAGCGTAGCTTCACAGGGGATGGGCGAGCAGTACTTC; CDR3aa: CASSVASQGMGEQYF
j_gene: TRBJ2-1; len: 13; v_gene: TRBV7-9; abundance: few; d_gene: -; CDR3nt: TGTGCCAGCAGCTTAGTAGAAGGCGCTGAGCAGTTCTTC; CDR3aa: CASSLVEGAEQFF
j_gene: TRBJ2-1; len: 15; v_gene: TRBV4-3; abundance: -; d_gene: -; CDR3nt: TGCGCCAGCAGCCAAGATGAGTATTCCTACAATGAGCAGTTCTTC; CDR3aa: CASSQDEYSYNEQFF
j_gene: TRBJ2-1; len: 14; v_gene: TRBV2; abundance: -; d_gene: -; CDR3nt: TGTGCCAGCAATTGGTTGGGGGAAGGGAATGAGCAGTTCTTC; CDR3aa: CASNWLGEGNEQFF
j_gene: TRBJ2-7; len: 15; v_gene: TRBV4-3; abundance: -; d_gene: TRBD2; CDR3nt: TGCGCCAGCAGCCAAATTGGGGGAGGGCCCTACGAGCAGTACTTC; CDR3aa: CASSQIGGGPYEQYF
j_gene: TRBJ2-1; len: 16; v_gene: TRBV11-2; abundance: -; d_gene: -; CDR3nt: TGTGCCACCAAACAGCGGGCAGGGGTAGGCTACAATGAGCAGTTCTTC; CDR3aa: CATKQRAGVGYNEQFF
j_gene: TRBJ2-7; len: 16; v_gene: TRBV12-3/TRBV12-4; abundance: -; d_gene: -; CDR3nt: TGTGCCAGCAGTTTTTACTGGGACTTTCAACCCTACGAGCAGTACTTC; CDR3aa: CASSFYWDFQPYEQYF
j_gene: TRBJ2-7; len: 17; v_gene: TRBV6-2/TRBV6-3; abundance: -; d_gene: -; CDR3nt: TGTGCCAGCAGTTACTCGATGTGGACACTTAACTCCTACGAGCAGTACTTC; CDR3aa: CASSYSMWTLNSYEQYF
j_gene: TRBJ2-5; len: 12; v_gene: TRBV7-9; abundance: few; d_gene: -; CDR3nt: TGTGCCAGCAGCTTAGAGTCGGTGACCCAGTACTTC; CDR3aa: CASSLESVTQYF
j_gene: TRBJ2-4; len: 13; v_gene: TRBV3-1; abundance: -; d_gene: TRBD1; CDR3nt: TGTGCCAGCAGACCGGCAGGGGGCACAGAGCAGTACTTC; CDR3aa: CASRPAGGTEQYF
j_gene: TRBJ1-2; len: 15; v_gene: TRBV27; abundance: many; d_gene: TRBD1; CDR3nt: TGTGCCAGCAGTCCGACCGGGACAGGGGGTGCAGGCTACACCTTC; CDR3aa: CASSPTGTGGAGYTF
j_gene: TRBJ2-7; len: 15; v_gene: TRBV11-2; abundance: -; d_gene: -; CDR3nt: TGTGCCAGCAGCCAGACCGGGGGCCTAGCCTACGAGCAGTACTTC; CDR3aa: CASSQTGGLAYEQYF
j_gene: TRBJ2-1; len: 15; v_gene: TRBV20-1; abundance: few; d_gene: -; CDR3nt: TGCAGTGCTAGAGTTCGGCCGGCGGGTTACAATGAGCAGTTCTTC; CDR3aa: CSARVRPAGYNEQFF
j_gene: TRBJ1-2; len: 13; v_gene: TRBV5-5; abundance: -; d_gene: TRBD1; CDR3nt: TGTGCCAGCAGCTTACAGGGGGCAGGAGGCTACACCTTC; CDR3aa: CASSLQGAGGYTF
j_gene: TRBJ2-3; len: 15; v_gene: TRBV7-3; abundance: few; d_gene: TRBD2; CDR3nt: TGTGCCAGCAGCCTCTCCGGGACTAGTGTAGATACGCAGTATTTT; CDR3aa: CASSLSGTSVDTQYF
j_gene: TRBJ1-5; len: 14; v_gene: TRBV20-1; abundance: -; d_gene: TRBD1; CDR3nt: TGCAGTCTTACAGGGGTCGGGAGCAATCAGCCCCAGCATTTT; CDR3aa: CSLTGVGSNQPQHF
j_gene: TRBJ2-1; len: 14; v_gene: TRBV6-1; abundance: -; d_gene: -; CDR3nt: TGTGCCAGCAGTATCACGGGGTCCTACAATGAGCAGTTCTTC; CDR3aa: CASSITGSYNEQFF
j_gene: TRBJ2-6; len: 17; v_gene: TRBV7-9; abundance: few; d_gene: -; CDR3nt: TGTGCCAGCAGCTTAGAGGAGGGTCGGGACGGGGCCAACGTCCTGACTTTC; CDR3aa: CASSLEEGRDGANVLTF
j_gene: TRBJ1-1; len: 15; v_gene: TRBV19; abundance: -; d_gene: -; CDR3nt: TGTGCCAGTACCCCCGGGTGGACATTTAGCACTGAAGCTTTCTTT; CDR3aa: CASTPGWTFSTEAFF
j_gene: TRBJ2-7; len: 16; v_gene: TRBV15; abundance: -; d_gene: TRBD2; CDR3nt: TGTGCCACCAGCAGAGCCCACCGGGGGGATCACTACGAGCAGTACTTC; CDR3aa: CATSRAHRGDHYEQYF
j_gene: TRBJ1-1; len: 15; v_gene: TRBV6-4; abundance: -; d_gene: TRBD1; CDR3nt: TGTGCCAGCAGTGACTCGGGAACAGGGGGCACTGAAGCTTTCTTT; CDR3aa: CASSDSGTGGTEAFF
j_gene: TRBJ2-3; len: 15; v_gene: TRBV29-1; abundance: -; d_gene: TRBD2; CDR3nt: TGCAGCGTTGACCGCACTAGCGGGAGCACAGATACGCAGTATTTT; CDR3aa: CSVDRTSGSTDTQYF
j_gene: TRBJ1-2; len: 14; v_gene: TRBV6-6; abundance: -; d_gene: -; CDR3nt: TGTGCCAGCAGTACGGGGCCCTGGGACTATGGCTACACCTTC; CDR3aa: CASSTGPWDYGYTF
j_gene: TRBJ2-7; len: 17; v_gene: TRBV4-2; abundance: few; d_gene: -; CDR3nt: TGTGCCAGCAGCCAAGATTACGGGCGGGACCCGCCTTACGAGCAGTACTTC; CDR3aa: CASSQDYGRDPPYEQYF
j_gene: TRBJ2-2; len: 14; v_gene: TRBV15; abundance: many; d_gene: -; CDR3nt: TGTGCCACCAGCAGAGTCAGGAACACCGGGGAGCTGTTTTTT; CDR3aa: CATSRVRNTGELFF
j_gene: TRBJ1-1; len: 15; v_gene: TRBV13; abundance: -; d_gene: -; CDR3nt: TGTGCCAGCAGCTTCGGACAGAGAATGAACACTGAAGCTTTCTTT; CDR3aa: CASSFGQRMNTEAFF
j_gene: TRBJ2-7; len: 15; v_gene: TRBV29-1; abundance: -; d_gene: TRBD1; CDR3nt: TGCAGCGTTGAAGCCCTGGGACAGGGCTCCTACGAGCAGTACTTC; CDR3aa: CSVEALGQGSYEQYF